This T cell receptor beta chain was recorded in a study of T cells in Graves' hyperthyroidism and ophthalmopathy. This clonotype was observed many times. What it binds is not known. Amplified TCR beta CDR3 regions came from RNA transcripts. TCR CDR3 underwent first-round RT-PCR with the HTBI primer set. Via MiXCR, TCRdb re-called the multiplex PCR reads, giving one row per CDR3 protein. The sample includes under 300,000 distinct CDR3 sequences, approximately 15% of them seen just once. Aged 18 to 65, the patients had hyperthyroidism that was newly diagnosed and had lasted under 2 months. Sample collection date corresponds to first hyperthyroidism diagnosis, prior to any ophthalmopathy symptoms. Study-wide results and limits: Patients with ophthalmopathy were separated from those with stable hyperthyroidism by a 13 V-J model.

Per the germline V gene, CDR1 is GTSNPN and CDR2 is SVGIG (reference sequence). Trimming removed 4 bases at V and 1 base at J, with 7 bases between. The CDR3 spans 12 residues. What was sequenced was blood. This receptor was identified in a woman aged 40 to 50 with Graves' hyperthyroidism that later progressed to Graves' ophthalmopathy. The rearrangement links TRBV30 to TRBJ1-1; D gene unclear. CDR3 DNA sequence: TGTGCCTGGAATCGGGGGAACACTGAAGCTTTCTTT. Translating gives CAWNRGNTEAFF.